What follows are 28 T cell receptor beta chains derived from one specimen sequenced in a study of blood T cell repertoires in COVID-19. Generated by immunoSEQ multiplex PCR, the TCRdb table keeps only in-frame clones and is missing some. The sample lists 130,000 or so clones; about 85% were seen once. Sequenced sample: peripheral blood. The receptor source for this set is a human donor with COVID-19, enrolled during active disease. The donor label of this sample is uncertain.

The J gene is TRBJ2-2, the V gene TRBV25-1, with D possibly matching TRBD2 (5 bases). V was pared by 7 bases and J by 1 base, with 10 bases between. Germline assignment: CDR1 MGHDK and CDR2 SYGVNS. This CDR3 comprises 14 residues. The CDR3 protein is CASMAGKNTGELFF. The CDR3 region has the DNA TGTGCCAGCATGGCCGGGAAGAACACCGGGGAGCTGTTTTTT.

V is TRBV7-9 and J is TRBJ2-3, with TRBD2 matching 8 bases. Germline values: CDR1 SEHNR, CDR2 FQNEAQ (reference sequence). The CDR3 loop spans 15 amino acids. With 5 bases clipped from V and 4 bases from J, the junction kept 8 bases outside the gene matches. CDR3 protein: CASSGSGGGSDTQYF. DNA of the CDR3: TGTGCCAGCAGCGGAAGCGGGGGAGGTTCAGATACGCAGTATTTT.

The CDR3 coding sequence is TGTGCCAGCAGCCTGGAGGGGACAGCAACCTACGAGCAGTACTTC. Translation: CASSLEGTATYEQYF. V usage is TRBV5-5 and J usage is TRBJ2-7; possible D gene TRBD1, 7 bases. This CDR3 is 15 amino acids long. From germline, CDR1 is SGHKS and CDR2 YYEKEE (reference sequence). The germline V and J ends were trimmed by 4 bases and 2 bases, with 16 bases remaining between them.

The rearrangement joins TRBV24-1 to TRBJ2-1; TRBD1 agrees at 9 bases. The CDR3 spans 17 residues. The J segment lost 7 bases and the V segment lost 0 bases, leaving 9 bases of the junction unmatched. Germline lookup yields CDR1 KGHDR and CDR2 SFDVKD. Here the CDR3 reads CATSDLHRGQGRNEQFF. The CDR3 coding sequence is TGTGCCACCAGTGATTTGCATCGGGGACAGGGTAGAAATGAGCAGTTCTTC.

The chain has TRBV28 and TRBJ1-4; 7 bases map to TRBD1. CDR1 and CDR2 (germline): MDHEN, SYDVKM. V trimming: 6 bases; J trimming: 7 bases; junction bases outside the gene matches: 8. The CDR3 extends over 14 amino acids. In DNA form, the CDR3 reads TGTGCCAGCAGGAAAGACAGGGTCTCTGAAAAACTGTTTTTT. This translates into CASRKDRVSEKLFF. The variable domain in full, completed from reference TRBV28 and TRBJ1-4, reads DVKVTQSSRYLVKRTGEKVFLECVQDMDHENMFWYRQDPGLGLRLIYFSYDVKMKEKGDIPEGYSVSREKKERFSLILESASTNQTSMYLCASRKDRVSEKLFFGSGTQLSVL.

Of note for this clone: An end of the junction differs from the germline gene, which may be a read error. This chain links TRBV5-1 with TRBJ2-3; tentatively, D is TRBD1 (6 bases). Germline loops: CDR1 SGHRS, CDR2 YFSETQ. The CDR3 contains 18 residues. CDR3 protein: CASSSQPTGTPGTGTQYF. DNA of the CDR3: TGCGCCAGCAGCTCACAGCCTACAGGGACCCCTGGCACAGGTACGCAGTATTTT. Using reference TRBV5-1 and TRBJ2-3 for the parts outside the CDR3, the full variable domain is KAGVTQTPRYLIKTRGQQVTLSCSPISGHRSVSWYQQTPGQGLQFLFEYFSETQRNKGNFPGRFSGRQFSNSRSEMNVSTLELGDSALYLCASSSQPTGTPGTGTQYFGPGTRLTVL.

The V call is TRBV29-1, the J call TRBJ1-2; 8 bases are a match to TRBD1. V lost 5 bases to trimming and J lost 4 bases; unmatched junction nucleotides: 21. The V gene's germline CDR1 is SQVTM and CDR2 ANQGSEA. CDR3 length: 18 amino acids. CDR3 nucleotide sequence: TGCAGCGTTTTACGAGACAGGGGCCCATTAAAAGCCCTCTATGGCTACACCTTC. Translating gives CSVLRDRGPLKALYGYTF. Variable domain in full (rest from reference TRBV29-1 and TRBJ1-2): SAVISQKPSRDICQRGTSLTIQCQVDSQVTMMFWYRQQPGQSLTLIATANQGSEATYESGFVIDKFPISRPNLTFSTLTVSNMSPEDSSIYLCSVLRDRGPLKALYGYTFGSGTRLTVV.

This clone was counted a single time. The same CDR3 also results from other DNA sequences found in this sample. The CDR3 DNA sequence: TGTGCCAGCAGCTTAGGACAGGGCGGTGGAAACACCATATATTTT. Residues: CASSLGQGGGNTIYF. The rearrangement uses TRBV7-6 and TRBJ1-3, with 7 nucleotides matching TRBD1. This CDR3 has 15 residues. Germline CDR1 SGHVS, CDR2 FNYEAQ. V dropped 1 base and J dropped 3; count of bases not matched to a gene: 3.

The chain employs TRBV28 and TRBJ1-5; D is perhaps TRBD1 (5 bases). The germline CDR1 and CDR2 sequences are MDHEN and SYDVKM. There are 15 residues in the CDR3. Trimming pared 5 bases from V and 4 bases from J, leaving 15 bases between. CDR3 nucleotide sequence: TGTGCCAGCAGTACCCAGGGTAGCGGGAATCAGCCCCAGCATTTT. Amino acid sequence: CASSTQGSGNQPQHF.

This chain connects TRBV5-6 to TRBJ1-5; D is unresolved. The CDR3 runs to 14 residues. Between the trimmed V and J ends, which lost 0 bases and 2 bases, there was a span of 6 bases. Germline CDR1 is SGHDT and CDR2 is YYEEEE. CDR3 DNA: TGTGCCAGCAGCTTGGGACTTGGCAATCAGCCCCAGCATTTT. Amino acid sequence: CASSLGLGNQPQHF.

The chain recombines TRBV5-1 with TRBJ1-1; TRBD1 is a possible D gene (5 bases). Germline V gene lookup returns CDR1 SGHRS and CDR2 YFSETQ. With 0 bases removed from V and 0 bases from J, the gap between germline ends came to 9 bases. The CDR3 is made up of 15 amino acids. CDR3: CASSLGAGMNTEAFF. CDR3 DNA: TGCGCCAGCAGCTTGGGGGCAGGGATGAACACTGAAGCTTTCTTT.

V is TRBV5-1 and J is TRBJ1-3, with D possibly matching TRBD1 (5 bases). CDR1 is SGHRS, CDR2 YFSETQ, per germline. With 4 bases removed from V and 0 bases from J, the gap between germline ends came to 8 bases. The CDR3 length is 14 residues. The CDR3: CASSPTVSGNTIYF. Written as DNA, the CDR3 is TGCGCCAGCAGCCCGACAGTCTCTGGAAACACCATATATTTT.

The chain combines TRBV19 with TRBJ2-5; a weak D match, TRBD2 (6 bases). Per the germline V gene, CDR1 is LNHDA and CDR2 is SQIVND (reference sequence). V was clipped by 5 bases and J by 1 base, with 8 bases between them. There are 13 residues in the CDR3. CDR3 sequence (DNA): TGTGCCAGTAGTCGGCGGGGCCAAGAGACCCAGTACTTC. As protein: CASSRRGQETQYF.

The chain uses TRBV25-1 and TRBJ2-3; unclear D gene. This CDR3 region has 14 residues. CDR1 and CDR2 (germline): MGHDK, SYGVNS. Trimming took 1 base from V and 1 from J, leaving 6 bases between them. This CDR3 reads CASSEFSGTDTQYF. Written as DNA, the CDR3 is TGTGCCAGCAGTGAATTCTCAGGCACAGATACGCAGTATTTT.

The chain links TRBV6-1 to TRBJ2-5; D call uncertain. V was clipped by 3 bases and J by 0 bases, with 5 bases between them. The CDR3 length is 13 residues. Germline CDR1 reads MNHNS; CDR2 reads SASEGT. CDR3 nucleotides: TGTGCCAGCAGTGAGTCAGACCAAGAGACCCAGTACTTC. This encodes CASSESDQETQYF.

This chain joins TRBV7-3 and TRBJ2-1; 9 nucleotides match TRBD2. CDR1 SGHTA and CDR2 FQGTGA come from the germline V gene. The CDR3 is made up of 16 amino acids. J gave up 2 bases and V 3 bases, and 5 bases lay outside the gene matches. The CDR3, as DNA: TGTGCCAGCAGCTTGGCAGCGGGGGGTACCTACAATGAGCAGTTCTTC. Translation gives CASSLAAGGTYNEQFF.

The chain employs TRBV19 and TRBJ1-1; possible D gene TRBD1, 5 bases. Germline V CDR1 and CDR2: LNHDA, SQIVND (reference sequence). Trimming cost V 5 bases and J 5 bases, with 12 bases left between them. The CDR3 consists of 13 residues. Written as DNA, the CDR3 is TGTGCCAGTAGTTCGACCCGGGGGACTGAAGCTTTCTTT. Translation: CASSSTRGTEAFF.

The CDR3 sequence: CASSRERTQYF. Written as DNA, the CDR3 is TGTGCCAGCAGCCGGGAGAGGACCCAGTACTTC. The chain links TRBV12-3 or TRBV12-4 to TRBJ2-5; D perhaps matches TRBD2 (6 bases). V shed 6 bases and J shed 7 bases, with 9 bases lying between them. The CDR3 has 11 amino acids.

This clone has more than one count but fewer than ten. The chain carries TRBV7-3 and TRBJ1-6; the match to TRBD1 covers 7 bases. After removal of 5 bases from V and 10 bases from J, the junction contained 8 bases not matched to a gene. The CDR3 consists of 14 residues. Per germline, CDR1 SGHTA and CDR2 FQGTGA. CDR3 protein: CASSTGQVGSPLHF. CDR3 DNA sequence: TGTGCCAGCAGCACCGGACAGGTCGGCTCACCCCTCCACTTT. Drawing the rest from reference TRBV7-3 and TRBJ1-6, the complete variable domain is GAGVSQTPSNKVTEKGKYVELRCDPISGHTALYWYRQSLGQGPEFLIYFQGTGAADDSGLPNDRFFAVRPEGSVSTLKIQRTERGDSAVYLCASSTGQVGSPLHFGNGTRLTVT.

CDR3 nucleotide sequence: TGCAGCGTTCCGTGGGGAGCGGCGGCTTTCTTT. This sequence encodes CSVPWGAAAFF. This rearrangement joins TRBV29-1 to TRBJ1-1; D is undetermined. V lost 5 bases and J 11 bases, leaving 15 bases between the germline ends. Germline loops: CDR1 SQVTM, CDR2 ANQGSEA. CDR3 length equals 11 residues.

The genes are TRBV24-1 and TRBJ1-2; D call uncertain. The germline CDR1 and CDR2 sequences are KGHDR and SFDVKD. The V end was cut by 1 base, the J end by 2 bases, with 7 bases between. The CDR3 sequence is 14 residues long. CDR3 in DNA: TGTGCCACCAGTGATTTTGTCAGGAACTATGGCTACACCTTC. Protein sequence: CATSDFVRNYGYTF.

The J gene is TRBJ2-1, the V gene TRBV10-3; 7 bases agree with TRBD2. The CDR3 spans 16 residues. V shed 2 bases, J shed 7 bases, and the junction held 11 bases outside the gene matches. CDR1 is ENHRY, CDR2 SYGVKD, per germline. The CDR3 DNA follows: TGTGCCATCAGTGAGGCCGGGACTACTAAAAGGAATGAGCAGTTCTTC. Amino acids: CAISEAGTTKRNEQFF.

In its sample, this clone was seen once. CDR3 amino acids: CASSPRDRAGGYTF. The DNA of the CDR3 is TGTGCCAGCTCTCCCCGGGACAGGGCTGGAGGCTACACCTTC. This chain joins TRBV18 and TRBJ1-2; 9 nucleotides agree with TRBD1. Looked up from germline, CDR1 is KGHSH and CDR2 is LQKENI. V shed 6 bases and J 8 bases; nucleotides not matched to a gene: 10. The CDR3 runs to 14 residues.

This clone occurred once. This rearrangement joins TRBV7-9 to TRBJ2-2; D may be TRBD1 (5 bases). The CDR3 is 14 amino acids. Germline V lookup: CDR1 SEHNR, CDR2 FQNEAQ (reference sequence). Trimming took 1 base from V and 4 from J, leaving 7 bases between them. The CDR3 region has the DNA TGTGCCAGCAGCTTAGACAGGTTCACCGGGGAGCTGTTTTTT. Protein product: CASSLDRFTGELFF.

This chain links TRBV7-3 with TRBJ1-1; TRBD1 is a possible D gene (6 bases). This CDR3 is built from 16 residues. Between the trimmed V and J ends, which lost 5 bases and 1 base, there was a span of 17 bases. CDR1 and CDR2 from the germline V gene are SGHTA and FQGTGA. The CDR3 coding sequence is TGTGCCAGCAGCCCGTACAAGCAGGGACAGAACACTGAAGCTTTCTTT. Protein sequence: CASSPYKQGQNTEAFF.

This clone showed up just once. The chain is built from TRBV5-1 and TRBJ1-5, with TRBD1 identical over 7 bases. The CDR3 contains 14 residues. The junction had 8 bases not matched to a gene; V was cut back by 6 bases and J by 5 bases. Germline V gene lookup returns CDR1 SGHRS and CDR2 YFSETQ. CDR3 in amino acids: CASKVGTADQPQHF. The CDR3 DNA reads TGCGCCAGCAAAGTGGGGACAGCCGATCAGCCCCAGCATTTT.

The chain carries TRBV4-2 and TRBJ1-1; D call uncertain. CDR3 length: 15 amino acids. Germline V CDR1 and CDR2: LGHNA, YNFKEQ. Trimming stripped 1 base from V and 1 base from J, with 10 bases between. The CDR3 is CASSQGHFTNTEAFF. CDR3 sequence (DNA): TGTGCCAGCAGCCAAGGACATTTTACGAACACTGAAGCTTTCTTT.

The chain carries TRBV5-6 and TRBJ2-7; 7 bases match TRBD1. CDR3 length: 14 residues. Trimming removed 5 bases from V and 4 bases from J; junction bases left unmatched: 9. CDR1 and CDR2 (germline): SGHDT, YYEEEE. The CDR3 sequence: CASRKTGRGYEQYF. The CDR3 nucleotides read TGTGCCAGCAGGAAGACAGGGAGAGGTTACGAGCAGTACTTC.